The sequence of this T cell receptor (beta chain) was determined in a study of CD8 T cells in ankylosing spondylitis (dated by TCRdb to the late 2010s). Looking at the study overall: T cell receptor beta repertoires were profiled in healthy donors and ankylosing spondylitis patients so that disease-linked TCR variants could be found. The whole study cohort included about a hundred healthy donors and 20 to 25 ankylosing spondylitis patients. Peripheral blood samples were taken, and synovial fluid was additionally collected from ankylosing spondylitis patients.

This clonotype was counted at least ten times. Its antigen is currently not known. No qualities accompany the bases; no much larger clone lies one base away. Beyond this particular receptor, the publication reports: The disease-linked clones were reported to be significantly enriched in matched synovial fluid samples from ankylosing spondylitis patients. Some of the motif variants had been reported before in the synovial fluid and blood of reactive arthritis patients, a finding that suggests common disease-initiation mechanisms. Blood from ankylosing spondylitis patients appeared to be characterized by a TCR beta motif composed of under 10 highly homologous amino acid variants. A CD8+ phenotype was shown by the disease-linked clones, which were found at relatively low frequencies in peripheral blood.

Sequencing was carried out with an Illumina HiSeq 2500. TCR beta libraries were prepared by quantitative 5'-RACE with molecular barcodes. The paper's data handling went like this. A new computational method, built on a probabilistic model of VDJ rearrangement, was used to identify disease-linked TCR variants. TCRdb's own reprocessing of the public reads used fastp at Q25 and MiXCR and kept productive beta chains. When rows share a CDR3 protein, they turn into one entry using the most common DNA and genes. The V and J calls here are based on TCRdb, not the publication. The sample profile shows 130,000 to 150,000 distinct CDR3 sequences; about 8% of them were found once. The ten largest account for 7.3% of the sample. For each ankylosing spondylitis patient, the synovial fluid sample was matched to a blood sample from that same patient. CDR1 and CDR2, looked up from the germline V gene, are KGHSH and LQKENI. Clipping removes 6 bases from V and 4 bases from J, with 6 as the unmatched junction base count. The CDR3 has 15 amino acids, counting the end cysteine and phenylalanine. The only DNA kept is the CDR3, 45 bases in frame from the first base.

Sequencing used synovial fluid, either unsorted or a sorted T cell fraction (not recorded which). This clonotype was obtained from a male donor with ankylosing spondylitis. The rearrangement joined TRBV18 to TRBJ2-3; a stretch of 11 junction bases matches TRBD1. The CDR3 reads as follows: CASSPGTGGADTQYF. In nucleotide form, the sequence is TGTGCCAGCTCCCCCGGGACAGGGGGGGCAGATACGCAGTATTTT. Supplemented by the reference TRBV18 and TRBJ2-3 proteins around the CDR3, the complete variable domain is NAGVMQNPRHLVRRRGQEARLRCSPMKGHSHVYWYRQLPEEGLKFMVYLQKENIIDESGMPKERFSAEFPKEGPSILRIQQVVRGDSAAYFCASSPGTGGADTQYFGPGTRLTVL.